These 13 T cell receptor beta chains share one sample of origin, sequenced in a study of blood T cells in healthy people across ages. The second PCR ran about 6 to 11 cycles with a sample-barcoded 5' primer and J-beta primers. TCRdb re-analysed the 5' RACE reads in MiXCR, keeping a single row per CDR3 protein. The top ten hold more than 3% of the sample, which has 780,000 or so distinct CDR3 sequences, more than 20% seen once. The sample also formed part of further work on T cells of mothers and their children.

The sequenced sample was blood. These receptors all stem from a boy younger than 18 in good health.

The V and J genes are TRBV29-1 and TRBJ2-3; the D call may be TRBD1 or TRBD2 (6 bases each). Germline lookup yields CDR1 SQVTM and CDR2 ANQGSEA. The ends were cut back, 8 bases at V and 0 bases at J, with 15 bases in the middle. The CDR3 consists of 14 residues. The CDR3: CSTLGGPSTDTQYF. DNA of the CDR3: TGCAGCACCCTTGGGGGGCCTAGCACAGATACGCAGTATTTT.

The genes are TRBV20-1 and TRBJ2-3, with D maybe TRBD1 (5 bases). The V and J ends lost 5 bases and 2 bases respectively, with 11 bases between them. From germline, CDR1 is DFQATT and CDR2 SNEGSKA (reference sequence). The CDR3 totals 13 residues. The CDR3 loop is CSAGKGDTDTQYF. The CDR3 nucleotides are TGCAGTGCTGGAAAAGGGGACACAGATACGCAGTATTTT.

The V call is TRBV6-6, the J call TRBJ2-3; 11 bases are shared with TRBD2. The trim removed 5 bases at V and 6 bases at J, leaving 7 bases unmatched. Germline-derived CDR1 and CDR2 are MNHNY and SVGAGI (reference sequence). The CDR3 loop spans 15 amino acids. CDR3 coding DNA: TGTGCCAGCAGTCTTACTAGCGGGAGTTGGGATACGCAGTATTTT. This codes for CASSLTSGSWDTQYF.

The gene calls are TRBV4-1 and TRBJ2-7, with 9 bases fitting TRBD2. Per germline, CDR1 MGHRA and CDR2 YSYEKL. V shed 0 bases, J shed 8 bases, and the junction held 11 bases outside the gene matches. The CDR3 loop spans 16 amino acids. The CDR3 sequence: CASSQDETSGRLKQYF. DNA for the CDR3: TGCGCCAGCAGCCAAGATGAGACTAGCGGCCGTCTAAAGCAGTACTTC.

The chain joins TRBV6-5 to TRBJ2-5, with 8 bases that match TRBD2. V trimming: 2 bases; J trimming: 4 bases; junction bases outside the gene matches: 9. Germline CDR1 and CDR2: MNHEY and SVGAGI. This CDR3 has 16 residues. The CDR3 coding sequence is TGTGCCAGCAGTTACGTCGGGGGGGACCCTGGAGAGACCCAGTACTTC. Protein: CASSYVGGDPGETQYF.

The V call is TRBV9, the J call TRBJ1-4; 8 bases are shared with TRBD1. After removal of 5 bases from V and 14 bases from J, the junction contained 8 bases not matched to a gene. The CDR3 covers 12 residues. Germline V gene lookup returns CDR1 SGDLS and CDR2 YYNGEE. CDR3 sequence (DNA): TGTGCCAGCAGTCCTCTGACAGGGGACCTGTTTTTT. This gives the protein CASSPLTGDLFF.

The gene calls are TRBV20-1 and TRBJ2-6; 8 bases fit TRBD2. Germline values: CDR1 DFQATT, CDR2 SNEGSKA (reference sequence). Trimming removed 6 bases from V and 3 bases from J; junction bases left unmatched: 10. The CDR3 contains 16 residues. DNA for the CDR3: TGCAGTGCCCGAGCGGGGGTGAACTTTGGGGCCAACGTCCTGACTTTC. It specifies CSARAGVNFGANVLTF.

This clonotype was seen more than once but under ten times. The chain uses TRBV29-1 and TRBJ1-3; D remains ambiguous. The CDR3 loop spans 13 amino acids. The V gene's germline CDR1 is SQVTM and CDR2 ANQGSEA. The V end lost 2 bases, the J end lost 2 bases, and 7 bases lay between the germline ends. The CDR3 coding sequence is TGCAGCGTTGAATCTGGGACTGGAAACACCATATATTTT. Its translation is CSVESGTGNTIYF.

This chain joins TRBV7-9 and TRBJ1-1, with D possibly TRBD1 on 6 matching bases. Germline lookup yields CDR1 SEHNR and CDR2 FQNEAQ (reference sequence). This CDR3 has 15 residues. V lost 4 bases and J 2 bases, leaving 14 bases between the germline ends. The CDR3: CASSSIGTPNTEAFF. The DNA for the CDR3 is TGTGCCAGCAGCTCCATTGGGACACCTAACACTGAAGCTTTCTTT.

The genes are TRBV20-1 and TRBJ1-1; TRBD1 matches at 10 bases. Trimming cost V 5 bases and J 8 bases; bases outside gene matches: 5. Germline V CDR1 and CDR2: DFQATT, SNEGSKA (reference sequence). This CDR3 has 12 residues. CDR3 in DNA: TGCAGTGCTTTTGACAGGGGGCCCGAAGCTTTCTTT. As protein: CSAFDRGPEAFF.

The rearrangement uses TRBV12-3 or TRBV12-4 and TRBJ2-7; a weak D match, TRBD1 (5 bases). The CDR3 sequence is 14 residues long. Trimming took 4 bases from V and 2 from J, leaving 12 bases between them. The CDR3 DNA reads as TGTGCCAGCAGTTCCGGTGTGGGGCCCTACGAGCAGTACTTC. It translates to CASSSGVGPYEQYF.

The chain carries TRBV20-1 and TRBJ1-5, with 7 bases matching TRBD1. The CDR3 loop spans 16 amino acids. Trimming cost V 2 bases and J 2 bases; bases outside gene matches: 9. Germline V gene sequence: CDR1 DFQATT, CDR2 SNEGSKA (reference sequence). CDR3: CSARHRGLSGNQPQHF. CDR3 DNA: TGCAGTGCTAGACACAGGGGCCTTTCGGGCAATCAGCCCCAGCATTTT.

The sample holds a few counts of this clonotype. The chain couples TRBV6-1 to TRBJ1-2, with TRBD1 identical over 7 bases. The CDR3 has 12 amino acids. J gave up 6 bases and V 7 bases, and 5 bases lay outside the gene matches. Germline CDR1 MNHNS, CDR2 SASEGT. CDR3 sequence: CASKVQGNGYTF. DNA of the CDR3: TGTGCCAGCAAGGTACAGGGGAATGGCTACACCTTC.